This T cell receptor (beta chain) was identified during a study of PD-1 blockade in classical Hodgkin lymphoma. Assay used: immunoSEQ multiplex PCR; TCRdb lists only in-frame clones, some missing. Of approximately 21,000 clones listed, roughly 70% are singletons. In every patient, relapse followed autologous stem cell transplantation, while exposure to brentuximab vedotin differed. Each best response was a complete response, a partial response or progressive disease. Details on this clone: Antigen unknown.

There are 13 residues in the CDR3. CDR1 and CDR2 (germline): SEHNR, FQNEAQ (reference sequence). Trimming took 3 bases from V and 7 from J, leaving 12 bases between them. The study's findings and limits: Newly diagnosed patients reportedly had lower baseline TCR diversity than healthy donors.

The gene calls are TRBV7-9 and TRBJ1-2; D is possibly TRBD1 (5 bases). The clonotype originates from a human donor with classical Hodgkin lymphoma. Sequenced material: peripheral blood mononuclear cells (PBMCs), taken at baseline. The DNA for the CDR3 is TGTGCCAGCAGCTTGGGGGGAGACCTTGGCTACACCTTC. Its translation is CASSLGGDLGYTF.